The 4 T cell receptor beta chains below come from one sample, sequenced in a study of cytomegalovirus exposure and HLA in healthy donors. PCR involved 60 Vbeta and 13 Jbeta primers. Generated by immunoSEQ multiplex PCR, the TCRdb table keeps only in-frame clones and is missing some. This sample has 130,000 or so clones, with about 77% found just once. Sequenced material: PBMCs. The source of these receptors is a female donor in good health and CMV-seronegative.

This chain connects TRBV6-5 to TRBJ1-2; TRBD1 is a possible D gene (5 bases). CDR1 is MNHEY and CDR2 is SVGAGI in the germline V gene. CDR3 size: 14 residues. Trimming removed 2 bases at V and 4 bases at J, with 11 bases between. The CDR3 is CASSYGRVGYGYTF. In nucleotides, the CDR3 is TGTGCCAGCAGTTACGGCAGGGTGGGCTATGGCTACACCTTC.

The chain employs TRBV5-6 and TRBJ1-1; possible D gene TRBD1, 5 bases. Looked up from germline, CDR1 is SGHDT and CDR2 is YYEEEE. The CDR3 runs 14 residues. V was cut by 0 bases and J by 7 bases, with 13 bases left in between. In nucleotides, the CDR3 is TGTGCCAGCAGCTTGGGCCTGGGGGGGGGTGAAGCTTTCTTT. Protein sequence: CASSLGLGGGEAFF.

This clone was recorded a few times. This chain joins TRBV19 and TRBJ2-5, with D possibly matching TRBD1 (6 bases). This CDR3 has 14 residues. Germline CDR1 and CDR2: LNHDA and SQIVND (reference sequence). V lost 4 bases, J lost 5 bases, and 14 bases lay in between. The CDR3 loop is CASSTTGLRETQYF. The CDR3 coding sequence is TGTGCCAGTAGTACGACAGGTTTACGGGAGACCCAGTACTTC.

V gene TRBV10-1 combines with J gene TRBJ2-1; a weak D match, TRBD2 (6 bases). Deletions cut 3 bases from V and 6 bases from J, with 15 bases between. CDR1 and CDR2 (germline): WNHNN, SYGVQD (reference sequence). The CDR3 is made up of 15 amino acids. Here the CDR3 DNA reads TGCGCCAGCAGTGACCGGACTATTCATAGCAATGAGCAGTTCTTC. Protein product: CASSDRTIHSNEQFF.